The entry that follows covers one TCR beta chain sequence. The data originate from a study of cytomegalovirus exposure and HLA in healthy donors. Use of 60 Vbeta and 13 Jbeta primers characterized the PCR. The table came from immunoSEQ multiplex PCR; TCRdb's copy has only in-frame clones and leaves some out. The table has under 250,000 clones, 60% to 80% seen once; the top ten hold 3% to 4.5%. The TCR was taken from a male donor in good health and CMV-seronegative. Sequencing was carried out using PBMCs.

In DNA form, the CDR3 reads TGTGCCAGCAGCTTAGTAGCGGGAGGGATCAACGAGCAGTACTTC. Translation: CASSLVAGGINEQYF. This rearrangement joins TRBV7-2 to TRBJ2-7, with 11 positions matching TRBD2. This CDR3 has 15 amino acids. Germline CDR1 is SGHTA and CDR2 is FQGNSA. The junction had 4 bases not matched to a gene; V was cut back by 1 base and J by 5 bases.